This TCR beta chain was found in a study of blood T cell repertoires in COVID-19. Whole-study context: Acute and convalescent COVID-19 specimens originated in the United States, Italy and Spain.

Germline values: CDR1 SGHNT, CDR2 YENEEA. Trimming took 7 bases from V and 1 from J; bases not matched to a gene: 7. There are 15 residues in the CDR3. The participants were between about 18 and 90 years old and came from roughly 25 US areas. Using immunoSEQ multiplex PCR, the repertoire was profiled, and TCRdb retains in-frame clones only, with some absent. The repertoire has 250,000 to 300,000 clones, about 90% of them found once; the top ten carry 1.9%. This receptor was taken from a woman aged 55-70 years who had recovered from COVID-19. Sequenced material: PBMCs or T cells enriched from blood (not recorded which). This sequence joins TRBV11-3 and TRBJ2-3, with TRBD2 matching over 8 bases. CDR3 protein: CASTSQLAGTDTQYF. CDR3 DNA: TGTGCCAGCACCTCACAACTAGCGGGCACAGATACGCAGTATTTT.